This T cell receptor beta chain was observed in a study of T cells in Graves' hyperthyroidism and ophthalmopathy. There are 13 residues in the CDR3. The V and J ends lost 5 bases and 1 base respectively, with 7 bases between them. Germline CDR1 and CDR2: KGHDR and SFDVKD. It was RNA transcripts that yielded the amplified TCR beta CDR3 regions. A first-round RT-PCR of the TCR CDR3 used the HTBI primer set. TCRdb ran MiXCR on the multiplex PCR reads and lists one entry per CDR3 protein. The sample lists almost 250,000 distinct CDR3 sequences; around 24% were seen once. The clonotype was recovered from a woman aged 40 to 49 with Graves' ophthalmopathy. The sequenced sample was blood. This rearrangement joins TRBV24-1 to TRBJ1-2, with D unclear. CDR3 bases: TGTGCCACCAGTGCAGGTTTTAACTATGGCTACACCTTC. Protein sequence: CATSAGFNYGYTF.